This TCR beta chain stems from a study of shared clonotypes between healthy human individuals. Across the whole study: A donor's plate count was three for CD4 naive and three for CD4 memory; CD8 naive had two and CD8 memory one.

TCRdb's copy holds only in-frame clones and misses some; the assay was immunoSEQ multiplex PCR. The top ten clones hold 0.5% to 0.6% of a sample with approximately 1.1 million clones, around 82% of them seen once. Germline assignment: CDR1 SGHRS and CDR2 YFSETQ. Trimming removed 0 bases from V and 6 bases from J, with 13 bases in between. The CDR3 is 15 amino acids. Sequencing used memory CD4+ T cells from PBMCs. Subset specified: CD45RA-negative fraction. This sequence was found in a young man in good health. Some clones in this sample may be carry-over from other donors' samples. V usage is TRBV5-1 and J usage is TRBJ2-1, with unresolved D. The CDR3 nucleotides are TGCGCCAGCAGCTTGGTCGTCCAGCAGCGCAATGAGCAGTTCTTC. It codes for CASSLVVQQRNEQFF.